The 18 T cell receptor beta chains reported below all come from one sample, sequenced in a study of identical twins (dated by TCRdb to 2015 to 2016). Libraries were made using 5' RACE. The data were produced on an Illumina HiSeq 2000. TCRdb itself trimmed the public reads at Q25 with fastp, ran MiXCR and retained productive beta chains. Rows matching on CDR3 protein sequence are summarized as one entry with the most common DNA and genes. The sample table holds 240,000 or so distinct CDR3 sequences, of which about 10% were seen once. About a tenth of the sample comes from the top ten. Sample: memory T cells sorted from blood. Interpreted using the paper, the cell subset or site label stands for: CD45RO+ enriched T cells. The receptors originated from a man over 45 in good health.

This clonotype was seen ten or more times. The V and J genes are TRBV4-3 and TRBJ2-1; possible D gene TRBD1, 5 bases. The V and J ends lost 0 bases and 0 bases respectively, with 12 bases between them. The CDR3 loop spans 17 amino acids. CDR1 is LGHNA and CDR2 is YSLEER in the germline V gene. CDR3 loop: CASSQERQTSSYNEQFF. The CDR3 DNA is TGCGCCAGCAGCCAAGAAAGACAGACCAGCTCCTACAATGAGCAGTTCTTC.

This clonotype was recorded at least ten times. The chain carries TRBV20-1 and TRBJ2-7; weak D call: TRBD1 (5 bases). The CDR3 has 13 residues. Trimming removed 3 bases from V and 6 bases from J, with 15 bases in between. In germline, CDR1 is DFQATT, CDR2 SNEGSKA (reference sequence). The CDR3 DNA reads TGCAGTGCTAGGAAGCAGGGAATCCCCGAGCAGTACTTC. Encoded protein: CSARKQGIPEQYF.

The rearrangement links TRBV7-2 to TRBJ2-7; D is possibly TRBD2 (5 bases). CDR1 is SGHTA, CDR2 FQGNSA, per germline. This CDR3 is built from 16 residues. With 5 bases removed from V and 2 bases from J, the gap between germline ends came to 19 bases. Written as DNA, the CDR3 is TGTGCCAGCAGCACGTCGGGATCTCGGCTACCCTACGAGCAGTACTTC. Encoded protein: CASSTSGSRLPYEQYF.

There are a few counts of this clonotype. This chain joins TRBV5-6 and TRBJ1-1; possible D gene TRBD1, 5 bases. Trimming removed 4 bases at V and 3 bases at J, with 19 bases between. The CDR3 has 16 residues. Looked up from germline, CDR1 is SGHDT and CDR2 is YYEEEE. As DNA, the CDR3 is TGTGCCAGCAGCCCAATCGGGGCCGCCGGGGACACTGAAGCTTTCTTT. Translated, it gives CASSPIGAAGDTEAFF.

The genes are TRBV5-5 and TRBJ2-5; TRBD2 matches 9 bases. CDR1 and CDR2 from the germline V gene are SGHKS and YYEKEE (reference sequence). Trimming at V came to 0 bases and at J to 5 bases, leaving 5 bases not matched to a gene. The CDR3 loop spans 15 amino acids. The DNA of the CDR3 is TGTGCCAGCAGCTTGGATGCGGGGGGGATGGAGACCCAGTACTTC. Residues: CASSLDAGGMETQYF.

This clonotype was detected many times. V is TRBV7-2 and J is TRBJ2-7, with D hard to call. The CDR3 totals 13 residues. V shed 2 bases and J shed 3 bases, with 8 bases lying between them. CDR1 is SGHTA and CDR2 is FQGNSA in the germline V gene. CDR3 nucleotide sequence: TGTGCCAGCAGCTTAATGCTTGACTACGAGCAGTACTTC. Translation: CASSLMLDYEQYF. The variable domain in full, with the rest retrieved from reference TRBV7-2 and TRBJ2-7, is GAGVSQSPSNKVTEKGKDVELRCDPISGHTALYWYRQSLGQGLEFLIYFQGNSAPDKSGLPSDRFSAERTGGSVSTLTIQRTQQEDSAVYLCASSLMLDYEQYFGPGTRLTVT.

This clonotype was seen more than once but under ten times. V is TRBV2 and J is TRBJ1-3; the D is unclear. Germline V CDR1 and CDR2: SNHLY, FYNNEI. The CDR3 runs to 15 residues. The V end lost 3 bases, the J end lost 1 base, and 10 bases lay between the germline ends. CDR3 in DNA: TGTGCCAGCAGTGACGACCGAGGATCTGGAAACACCATATATTTT. This codes for CASSDDRGSGNTIYF.

This clonotype was counted between two and nine times. The rearrangement links TRBV14 to TRBJ2-5, with no clear D. Germline CDR1 and CDR2: SGHDN and FVKESK. The V gene lost 4 bases and the J gene lost 5 bases, with 14 bases spanning the gap. This CDR3 comprises 14 residues. The DNA of the CDR3 is TGTGCCAGCAGCCTCGTGCAATCGGTCGAGACCCAGTACTTC. It codes for CASSLVQSVETQYF.

This clonotype was counted many times. The chain recombines TRBV24-1 with TRBJ1-1; no definite D call. The CDR3 is 13 residues long. The V gene lost 5 bases and the J gene lost 1 base, with 7 bases spanning the gap. Germline CDR1 reads KGHDR; CDR2 reads SFDVKD. CDR3 sequence (DNA): TGTGCCACCAGTGGCCAGAGGAACACTGAAGCTTTCTTT. Translation: CATSGQRNTEAFF.

The rearrangement uses TRBV20-1 and TRBJ2-7, with 7 bases matching TRBD1. Germline V gene lookup returns CDR1 DFQATT and CDR2 SNEGSKA (reference sequence). V was clipped by 4 bases and J by 2 bases; unmatched bases: 2. The CDR3 sequence is 12 residues long. This CDR3 reads CSATDRAYEQYF. The CDR3 DNA is TGCAGTGCTACAGACAGGGCCTACGAGCAGTACTTC.

This chain links TRBV28 with TRBJ1-1; perhaps TRBD1 as D (5 bases). Germline loops: CDR1 MDHEN, CDR2 SYDVKM. With 3 bases removed from V and 9 bases from J, the gap between germline ends came to 11 bases. The CDR3 sequence is 12 residues long. CDR3 in amino acids: CASSFLRTQAFF. CDR3 DNA sequence: TGTGCCAGCAGTTTTCTCCGGACACAAGCTTTCTTT.

Ten or more counts support this clonotype. The V gene is TRBV12-3 or TRBV12-4, the J gene TRBJ2-2, with TRBD2 matching 9 bases. The V segment lost 6 bases and the J segment 5 bases; nucleotides outside the gene matches: 4. CDR3 size: 14 residues. The CDR3 loop is CASRPSGVTGELFF. Here the CDR3 DNA reads TGTGCCAGCAGGCCTAGCGGGGTGACCGGGGAGCTGTTTTTT.

As DNA, the CDR3 is TGTGCCAGCAGCTCACAGGTGGACACCGGGGAGCTGTTTTTT. Amino acids: CASSSQVDTGELFF. The V and J genes are TRBV5-4 and TRBJ2-2; D is possibly TRBD1 (5 bases). The CDR3 extends over 14 amino acids. Germline CDR1 SGHNT, CDR2 YYREEE (reference sequence). Trimming stripped 3 bases from V and 3 bases from J, with 9 bases between. The complete variable domain, with remaining parts taken from reference TRBV5-4 and TRBJ2-2, reads ETGVTQSPTHLIKTRGQQVTLRCSSQSGHNTVSWYQQALGQGPQFIFQYYREEENGRGNFPPRFSGLQFPNYSSELNVNALELDDSALYLCASSSQVDTGELFFGEGSRLTVL.

In its sample, this clonotype was seen a few times. This chain joins TRBV7-9 and TRBJ1-3, with 7 bases matching TRBD1. V shed 4 bases, J shed 5 bases, and the junction held 8 bases outside the gene matches. This CDR3 has 15 residues. Germline V gene data show CDR1 as SEHNR and CDR2 as FQNEAQ (reference sequence). The CDR3 reads CASSSLSGQRNTIYF. In DNA form, the CDR3 reads TGTGCCAGCAGCTCTCTATCGGGACAGCGAAACACCATATATTTT.

This clonotype was counted between two and nine times. This chain joins TRBV20-1 and TRBJ1-1; TRBD1 might be the D (6 bases). Trimming shortened V by 0 bases and J by 7 bases, and 9 bases separated the two germline ends. From germline, CDR1 is DFQATT and CDR2 SNEGSKA (reference sequence). There are 12 residues in the CDR3. The CDR3 reads CSARETGSEAFF. The CDR3 nucleotides are TGCAGTGCTAGAGAAACAGGGAGTGAAGCTTTCTTT.

The chain links TRBV20-1 to TRBJ2-1, with D perhaps TRBD2 (5 bases). The CDR3 consists of 15 residues. V lost 0 bases and J 9 bases, leaving 18 bases between the germline ends. Per the germline V gene, CDR1 is DFQATT and CDR2 is SNEGSKA (reference sequence). CDR3 protein: CSARDVQAGKSEQFF. Here the CDR3 DNA reads TGCAGTGCTAGAGATGTTCAGGCCGGGAAAAGTGAGCAGTTCTTC.

The chain couples TRBV11-1 to TRBJ2-1, with TRBD2 matching over 15 bases. The V segment lost 7 bases and the J segment 0 bases; nucleotides outside the gene matches: 13. There are 20 residues in the CDR3. Germline lookup yields CDR1 SGHAT and CDR2 FQDESV (reference sequence). The CDR3 region has the DNA TGTGCCAGCACCCCCGATCCGGGACTAGCGGGGGGCCGCTCCTACAATGAGCAGTTCTTC. Translating gives CASTPDPGLAGGRSYNEQFF. Full variable domain (outside the CDR3, taken from reference TRBV11-1 and TRBJ2-1): EAEVAQSPRYKITEKSQAVAFWCDPISGHATLYWYRQILGQGPELLVQFQDESVVDDSQLPKDRFSAERLKGVDSTLKIQPAELGDSAMYLCASTPDPGLAGGRSYNEQFFGPGTRLTVL.

This clonotype showed up many times. The genes are TRBV29-1 and TRBJ1-2, with unresolved D. The CDR3 totals 12 residues. CDR1 is SQVTM, CDR2 ANQGSEA, per germline. The ends were cut back, 6 bases at V and 8 bases at J, with 16 bases in the middle. CDR3 DNA: TGCAGCGTCCGGGTTGGCTCGCGGGGCTACACCTTC. Translation gives CSVRVGSRGYTF.